This TCR beta chain was documented in a study of human T cells and chemical hapten exposure. Time point reported: healthy volunteer bleed at 2 weeks. Before extraction, the whole blood was not fractionated, and total RNA was taken from it. This clonotype is labeled as medium-sized. TCRdb analysed the RACE reads with MiXCR anew, one entry per CDR3 protein. The table lists tens of thousands of distinct CDR3 sequences, about 7% of them singletons. Germline values: CDR1 LGHDT, CDR2 YNNKEL (reference sequence). Between the trimmed V and J ends, which lost 3 bases and 5 bases, there was a span of 16 bases. This CDR3 is 15 amino acids long.

This sequence originates from a human donor in good health. Some clones in this sample may be carry-over from other donors' samples. The chain has TRBV3-1 and TRBJ2-5; tentatively, D is TRBD1 or TRBD2 (5 bases each). Sequencing input: whole blood. This CDR3 reads CASSHPQGWGETQYF. The CDR3 nucleotides read TGTGCCAGCAGCCATCCTCAGGGTTGGGGGGAGACCCAGTACTTC.